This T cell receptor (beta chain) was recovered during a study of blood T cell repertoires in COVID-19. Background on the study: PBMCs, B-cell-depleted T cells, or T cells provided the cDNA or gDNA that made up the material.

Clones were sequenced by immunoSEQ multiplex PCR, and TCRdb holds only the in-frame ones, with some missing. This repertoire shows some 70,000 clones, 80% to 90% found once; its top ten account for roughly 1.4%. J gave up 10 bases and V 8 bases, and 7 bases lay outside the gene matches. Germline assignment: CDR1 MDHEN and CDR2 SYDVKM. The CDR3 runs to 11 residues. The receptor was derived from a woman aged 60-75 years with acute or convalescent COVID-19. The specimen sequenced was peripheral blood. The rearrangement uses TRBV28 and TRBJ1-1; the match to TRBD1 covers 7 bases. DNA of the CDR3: TGTGCCAGCCAAGACAGGGACCGAGCTTTCTTT. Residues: CASQDRDRAFF.